The entry below gives a single T cell receptor beta chain sequence along with its context. This table comes from immunoSEQ multiplex PCR, and its TCRdb copy is limited to in-frame clones, with some not included. The table shows 200,000 to 250,000 clones, with around 90% occurring only once. The sample originates from a study of blood T cell repertoires in COVID-19. Categorization into cohorts depended on clinical history that participants reported. The study counted Cohort 3 donors as recovered given two negative PCRs, clearance, or symptom resolution. The CDR3 consists of 15 residues. Germline V gene sequence: CDR1 MGHRA, CDR2 YSYEKL. Trimming removed 0 bases at V and 4 bases at J, with 12 bases between.

The source of this sequence is a woman aged 25 to 39 who had recovered from COVID-19. The rearrangement uses TRBV4-1 and TRBJ1-1; TRBD1 might be the D (5 bases). The specimen sequenced was PBMCs or T cells enriched from blood (not recorded which). CDR3 sequence: CASSQEGGRSTEAFF. CDR3 bases: TGCGCCAGCAGCCAAGAGGGGGGTAGGAGCACTGAAGCTTTCTTT.